A single sample is the source of the 5 T cell receptor beta chains below, sequenced in a study of blood T cell repertoires in COVID-19. TCRdb's copy holds only in-frame clones and misses some; the assay was immunoSEQ multiplex PCR. The repertoire holds some 45,000 clones, approximately 93% seen once, with about 1% in the top ten. Sequencing input: peripheral blood. The source is a man aged 55 to 70 with COVID-19, enrolled during active disease.

The chain joins TRBV29-1 to TRBJ1-1, with 8 bases fitting TRBD1. The V and J ends lost 4 bases and 5 bases, in that order; junction bases with no gene match: 9. CDR1 is SQVTM and CDR2 is ANQGSEA in the germline V gene. The CDR3 totals 14 residues. Written as DNA, the CDR3 is TGCAGCGTTGTAAGTCCCAGGGGGCGGACTGAAGCTTTCTTT. This gives the protein CSVVSPRGRTEAFF.

This rearrangement joins TRBV7-9 to TRBJ1-4, with 9 bases matching TRBD1. Germline V gene lookup returns CDR1 SEHNR and CDR2 FQNEAQ (reference sequence). The CDR3 extends over 15 amino acids. Losses at the gene ends were 3 bases for V and 2 bases for J; bases not matched to a gene: 1. CDR3 nucleotide sequence: TGTGCCAGCAGCTTGGGACAGGGCACTAATGAAAAACTGTTTTTT. Its protein product is CASSLGQGTNEKLFF. The complete variable domain, with remaining parts taken from reference TRBV7-9 and TRBJ1-4, reads DTGVSQNPRHKITKRGQNVTFRCDPISEHNRLYWYRQTLGQGPEFLTYFQNEAQLEKSRLLSDRFSAERPKGSFSTLEIQRTEQGDSAMYLCASSLGQGTNEKLFFGSGTQLSVL.

The chain carries TRBV9 and TRBJ2-7, with 8 bases identical to TRBD1. Trimming removed 4 bases from V and 3 bases from J; junction bases left unmatched: 3. This CDR3 is 13 amino acids long. The germline V gene encodes CDR1 SGDLS and CDR2 YYNGEE. CDR3 sequence reads: CASSPQGVYEQYF. The CDR3 DNA reads TGTGCCAGCAGCCCACAGGGGGTCTACGAGCAGTACTTC.

CDR3 DNA sequence: TGTGCCAGCAGCCACCGGACTACAACGGGGTACACCGGGGAGCTGTTTTTT. Translating it yields CASSHRTTTGYTGELFF. The rearrangement joins TRBV14 to TRBJ2-2, with D perhaps TRBD2 (6 bases). This CDR3 contains 17 residues. CDR1 SGHDN and CDR2 FVKESK come from the germline V gene. V was clipped by 3 bases and J by 3 bases, with 17 bases between them.

CDR3 sequence reads: CASSTQTGSSYEQYF. DNA of the CDR3: TGTGCCAGCAGCACTCAGACAGGGAGCTCCTACGAGCAGTACTTC. This chain links TRBV7-2 with TRBJ2-7; 7 bases align to TRBD1. Germline-derived CDR1 and CDR2 are SGHTA and FQGNSA. Unmatched junction bases numbered 7, after V lost 5 bases and J lost 0 bases. CDR3 length equals 15 residues.